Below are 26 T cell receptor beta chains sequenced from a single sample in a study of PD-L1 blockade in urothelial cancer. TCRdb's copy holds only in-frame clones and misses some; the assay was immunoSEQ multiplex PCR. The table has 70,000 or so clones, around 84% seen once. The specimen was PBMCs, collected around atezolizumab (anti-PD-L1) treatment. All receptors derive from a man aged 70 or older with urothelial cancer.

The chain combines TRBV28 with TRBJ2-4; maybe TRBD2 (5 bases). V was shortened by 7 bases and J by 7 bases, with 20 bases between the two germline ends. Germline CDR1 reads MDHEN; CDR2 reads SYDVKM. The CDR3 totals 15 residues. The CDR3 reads CASTPPSTQRNIQYF. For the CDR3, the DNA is TGTGCCAGCACCCCCCCTAGCACGCAAAGGAACATTCAGTACTTC.

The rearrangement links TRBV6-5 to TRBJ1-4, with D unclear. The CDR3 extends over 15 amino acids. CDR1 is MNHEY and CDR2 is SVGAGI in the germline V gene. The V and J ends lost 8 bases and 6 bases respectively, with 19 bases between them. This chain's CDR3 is CASRSYGGQDEKLFF. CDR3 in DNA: TGTGCCAGCCGCTCTTACGGAGGGCAAGATGAAAAACTGTTTTTT.

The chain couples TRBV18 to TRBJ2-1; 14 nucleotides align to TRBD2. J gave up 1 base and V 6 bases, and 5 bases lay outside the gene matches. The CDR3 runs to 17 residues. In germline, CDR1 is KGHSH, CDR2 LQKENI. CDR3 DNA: TGTGCCAGCTCGCCGACTAGCGGGAGGGCTTCCTACAATGAGCAGTTCTTC. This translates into CASSPTSGRASYNEQFF. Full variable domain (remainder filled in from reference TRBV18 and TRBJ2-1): NAGVMQNPRHLVRRRGQEARLRCSPMKGHSHVYWYRQLPEEGLKFMVYLQKENIIDESGMPKERFSAEFPKEGPSILRIQQVVRGDSAAYFCASSPTSGRASYNEQFFGPGTRLTVL.

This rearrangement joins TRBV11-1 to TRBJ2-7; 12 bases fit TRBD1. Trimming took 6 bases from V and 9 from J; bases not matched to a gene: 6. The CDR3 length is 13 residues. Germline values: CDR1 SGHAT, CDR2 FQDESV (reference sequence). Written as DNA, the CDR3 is TGTGCCAGCAGTGGGACAGGGGGCGTAGGGCAGTACTTC. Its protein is CASSGTGGVGQYF.

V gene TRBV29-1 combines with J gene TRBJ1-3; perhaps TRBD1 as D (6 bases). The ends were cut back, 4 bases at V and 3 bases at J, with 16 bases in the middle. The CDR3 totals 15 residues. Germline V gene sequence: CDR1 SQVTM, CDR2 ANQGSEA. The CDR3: CSVGGGTRDGNTIYF. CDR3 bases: TGCAGCGTTGGAGGGGGTACCAGAGATGGAAACACCATATATTTT.

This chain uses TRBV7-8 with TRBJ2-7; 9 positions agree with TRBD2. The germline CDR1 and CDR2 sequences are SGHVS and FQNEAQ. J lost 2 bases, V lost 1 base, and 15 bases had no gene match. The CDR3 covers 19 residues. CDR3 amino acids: CASSLEVGSGRGRAYEQYF. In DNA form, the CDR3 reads TGTGCCAGCAGCTTAGAAGTTGGTAGCGGGAGAGGCAGGGCCTACGAGCAGTACTTC.

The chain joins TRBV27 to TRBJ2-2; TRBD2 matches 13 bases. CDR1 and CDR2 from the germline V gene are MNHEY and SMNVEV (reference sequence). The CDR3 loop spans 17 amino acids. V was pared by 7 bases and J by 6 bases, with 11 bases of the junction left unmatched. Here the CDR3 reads CASTKQGLAGVAGELFF. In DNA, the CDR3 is TGTGCCAGCACCAAACAAGGACTAGCGGGAGTAGCCGGGGAGCTGTTTTTT.

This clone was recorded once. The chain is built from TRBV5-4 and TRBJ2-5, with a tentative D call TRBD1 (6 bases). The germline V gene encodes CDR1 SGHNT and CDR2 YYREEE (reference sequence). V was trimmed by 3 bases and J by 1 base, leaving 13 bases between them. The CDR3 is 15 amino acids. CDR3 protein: CASSYNRVTQETQYF. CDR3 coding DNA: TGTGCCAGCAGCTATAACAGGGTTACCCAAGAGACCCAGTACTTC.

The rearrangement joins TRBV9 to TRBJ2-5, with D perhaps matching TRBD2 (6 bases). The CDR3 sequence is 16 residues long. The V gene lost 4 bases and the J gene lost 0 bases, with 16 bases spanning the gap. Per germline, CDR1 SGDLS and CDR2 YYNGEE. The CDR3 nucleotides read TGTGCCAGCAGCCCCCTGGTAGCGGACTACCAAGAGACCCAGTACTTC. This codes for CASSPLVADYQETQYF.

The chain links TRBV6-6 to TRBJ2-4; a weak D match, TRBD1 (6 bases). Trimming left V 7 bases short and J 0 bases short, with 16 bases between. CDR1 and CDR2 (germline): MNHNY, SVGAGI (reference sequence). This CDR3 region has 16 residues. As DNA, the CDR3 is TGTGCCAGCACTAAGGGGGAAACTCTAGCCAAAAACATTCAGTACTTC. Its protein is CASTKGETLAKNIQYF.

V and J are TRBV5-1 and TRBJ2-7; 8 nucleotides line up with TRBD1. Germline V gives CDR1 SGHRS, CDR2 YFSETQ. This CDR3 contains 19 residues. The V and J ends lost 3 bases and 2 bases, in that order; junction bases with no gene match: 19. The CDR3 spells CASSWTGMYSGATTYEQYF. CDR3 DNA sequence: TGCGCCAGCAGCTGGACAGGGATGTATTCTGGAGCGACCACCTACGAGCAGTACTTC.

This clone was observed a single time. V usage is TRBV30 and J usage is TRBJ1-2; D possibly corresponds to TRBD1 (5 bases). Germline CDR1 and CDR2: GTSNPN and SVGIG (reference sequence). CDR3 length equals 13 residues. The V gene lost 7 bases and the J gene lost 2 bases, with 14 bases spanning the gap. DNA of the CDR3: TGTGCCTCTGATGGGGCAGCCAACTATGGCTACACCTTC. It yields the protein CASDGAANYGYTF.

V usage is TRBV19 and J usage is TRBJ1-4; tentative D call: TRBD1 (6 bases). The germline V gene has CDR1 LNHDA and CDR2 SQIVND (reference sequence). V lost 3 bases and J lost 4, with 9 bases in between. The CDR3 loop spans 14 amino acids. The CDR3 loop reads CASSMDSVNEKLFF. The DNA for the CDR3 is TGTGCCAGTAGTATGGACAGTGTTAATGAAAAACTGTTTTTT.

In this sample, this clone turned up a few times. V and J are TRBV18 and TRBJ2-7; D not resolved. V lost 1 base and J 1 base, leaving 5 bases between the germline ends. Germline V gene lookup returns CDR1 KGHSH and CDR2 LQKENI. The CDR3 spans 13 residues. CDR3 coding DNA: TGTGCCAGCTCACCACAGCGTTCCTACGAGCAGTACTTC. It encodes CASSPQRSYEQYF.

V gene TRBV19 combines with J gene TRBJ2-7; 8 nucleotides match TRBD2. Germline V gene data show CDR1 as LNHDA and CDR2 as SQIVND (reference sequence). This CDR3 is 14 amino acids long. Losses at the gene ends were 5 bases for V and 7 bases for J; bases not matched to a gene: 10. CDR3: CASSFGTRAEEQYF. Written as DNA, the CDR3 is TGTGCCAGTAGTTTCGGGACTAGGGCCGAGGAGCAGTACTTC. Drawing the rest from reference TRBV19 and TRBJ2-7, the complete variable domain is DGGITQSPKYLFRKEGQNVTLSCEQNLNHDAMYWYRQDPGQGLRLIYYSQIVNDFQKGDIAEGYSVSREKKESFPLTVTSAQKNPTAFYLCASSFGTRAEEQYFGPGTRLTVT.

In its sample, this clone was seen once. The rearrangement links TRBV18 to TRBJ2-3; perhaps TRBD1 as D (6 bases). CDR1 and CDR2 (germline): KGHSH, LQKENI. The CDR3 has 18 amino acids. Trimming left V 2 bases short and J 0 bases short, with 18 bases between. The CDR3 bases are TGTGCCAGCTCACCAATACGGGACACCTCCTCTAGCACAGATACGCAGTATTTT. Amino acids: CASSPIRDTSSSTDTQYF.

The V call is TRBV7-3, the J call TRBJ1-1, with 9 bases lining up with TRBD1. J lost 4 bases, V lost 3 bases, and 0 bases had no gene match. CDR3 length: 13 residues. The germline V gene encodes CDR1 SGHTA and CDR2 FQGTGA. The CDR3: CASSLGQGTEAFF. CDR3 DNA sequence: TGTGCCAGCAGCTTGGGACAGGGCACTGAAGCTTTCTTT.

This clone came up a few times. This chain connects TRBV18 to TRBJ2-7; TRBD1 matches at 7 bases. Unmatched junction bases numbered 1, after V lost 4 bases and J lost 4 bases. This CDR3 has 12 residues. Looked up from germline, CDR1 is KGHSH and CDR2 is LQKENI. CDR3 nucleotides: TGTGCCAGCTCACTACAGGGGTACGAGCAGTACTTC. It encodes CASSLQGYEQYF.

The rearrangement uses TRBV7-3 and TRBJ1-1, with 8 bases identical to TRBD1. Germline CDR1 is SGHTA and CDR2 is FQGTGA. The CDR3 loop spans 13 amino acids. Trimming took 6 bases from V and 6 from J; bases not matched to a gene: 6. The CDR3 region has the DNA TGTGCCAGCAGGAACGACAGGGGCTCTGAAGCTTTCTTT. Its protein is CASRNDRGSEAFF.

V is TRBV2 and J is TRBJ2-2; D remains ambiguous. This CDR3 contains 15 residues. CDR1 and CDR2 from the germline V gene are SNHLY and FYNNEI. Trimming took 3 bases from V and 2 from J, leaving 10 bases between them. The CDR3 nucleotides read TGTGCCAGCAGTGAGTGGCAACCAAACACCGGGGAGCTGTTTTTT. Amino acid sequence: CASSEWQPNTGELFF.

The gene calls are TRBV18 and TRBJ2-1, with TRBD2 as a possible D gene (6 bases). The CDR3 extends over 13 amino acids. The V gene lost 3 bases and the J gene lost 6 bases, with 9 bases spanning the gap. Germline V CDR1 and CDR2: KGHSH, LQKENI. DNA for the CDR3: TGTGCCAGCTCACCCCGGGAGATCAATGAGCAGTTCTTC. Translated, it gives CASSPREINEQFF.

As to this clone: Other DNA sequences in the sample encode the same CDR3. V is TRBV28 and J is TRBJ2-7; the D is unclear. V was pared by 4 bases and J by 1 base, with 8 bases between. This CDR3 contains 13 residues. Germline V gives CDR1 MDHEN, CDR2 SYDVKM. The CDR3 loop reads CASSSGQSYEQYF. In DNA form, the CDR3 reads TGTGCCAGCAGTTCTGGGCAGTCCTACGAGCAGTACTTC.

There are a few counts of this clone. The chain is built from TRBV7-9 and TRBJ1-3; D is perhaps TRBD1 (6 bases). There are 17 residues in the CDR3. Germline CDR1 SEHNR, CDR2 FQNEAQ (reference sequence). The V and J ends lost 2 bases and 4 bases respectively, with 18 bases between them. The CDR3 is CASSLLLGQGEGNTIYF. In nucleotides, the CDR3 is TGTGCCAGCAGCTTATTGCTGGGACAAGGAGAAGGAAACACCATATATTTT.

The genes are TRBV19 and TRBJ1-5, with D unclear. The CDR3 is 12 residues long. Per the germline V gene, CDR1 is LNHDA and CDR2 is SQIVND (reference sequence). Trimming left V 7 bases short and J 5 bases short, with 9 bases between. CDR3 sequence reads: CASTGVDQPQHF. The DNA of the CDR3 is TGTGCCAGTACCGGGGTAGATCAGCCCCAGCATTTT. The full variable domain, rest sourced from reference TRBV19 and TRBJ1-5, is DGGITQSPKYLFRKEGQNVTLSCEQNLNHDAMYWYRQDPGQGLRLIYYSQIVNDFQKGDIAEGYSVSREKKESFPLTVTSAQKNPTAFYLCASTGVDQPQHFGDGTRLSIL.

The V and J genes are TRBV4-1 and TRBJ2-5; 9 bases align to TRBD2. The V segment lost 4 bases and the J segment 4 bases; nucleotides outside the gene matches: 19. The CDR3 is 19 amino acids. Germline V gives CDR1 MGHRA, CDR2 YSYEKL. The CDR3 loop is CASSPFGSSGANRGETQYF. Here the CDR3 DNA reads TGCGCCAGCAGCCCATTTGGGTCTAGCGGGGCCAACAGGGGAGAGACCCAGTACTTC.

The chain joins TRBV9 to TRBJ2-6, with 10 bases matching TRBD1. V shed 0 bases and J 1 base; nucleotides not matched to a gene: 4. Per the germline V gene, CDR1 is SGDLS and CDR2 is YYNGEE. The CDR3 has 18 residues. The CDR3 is CASSVGGQGWSGANVLTF. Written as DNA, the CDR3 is TGTGCCAGCAGCGTAGGGGGACAGGGGTGGTCTGGGGCCAACGTCCTGACTTTC.